One sample yielded the 11 T cell receptor beta chains listed below, sequenced in a study of shared clonotypes between healthy human individuals. This table comes from immunoSEQ multiplex PCR, and its TCRdb copy is limited to in-frame clones, with some not included. The table lists just under 95,000 clones, approximately 70% of them singletons. The sequencing input was memory CD8+ T cells sorted from blood. Subset indicated: CD45RO+ cells pooled with CCR7-negative TemRA cells. These receptors were obtained from a man under 40 in good health.

The gene calls are TRBV9 and TRBJ2-2, with D possibly being TRBD1 (5 bases). Germline V gene lookup returns CDR1 SGDLS and CDR2 YYNGEE. The CDR3 is made up of 14 amino acids. V was clipped by 0 bases and J by 3 bases, with 6 bases between them. CDR3 DNA: TGTGCCAGCAGCGTAGAAGGGGACACCGGGGAGCTGTTTTTT. Translation gives CASSVEGDTGELFF.

This chain joins TRBV5-5 and TRBJ1-1; a weak D match, TRBD1 (5 bases). Germline CDR1 is SGHKS and CDR2 is YYEKEE (reference sequence). V dropped 4 bases and J dropped 5 bases, with 24 bases sitting between them. The CDR3 contains 17 residues. The CDR3 DNA reads TGTGCCAGCAGCCACCGTTTGGGGCGCCGGAGGATGACTGAAGCTTTCTTT. Its protein is CASSHRLGRRRMTEAFF.

This chain connects TRBV30 to TRBJ1-1; perhaps TRBD1 as D (6 bases). V was pared by 4 bases and J by 3 bases, with 15 bases between. Germline V gene sequence: CDR1 GTSNPN, CDR2 SVGIG (reference sequence). CDR3 size: 14 residues. CDR3 in amino acids: CAWKIQGLYTEAFF. CDR3 DNA sequence: TGTGCCTGGAAAATACAGGGTTTGTACACTGAAGCTTTCTTT.

The V gene is TRBV7-2, the J gene TRBJ2-1; D unresolved. Deletions cut 1 base from V and 5 bases from J, with 6 bases between. CDR1 and CDR2 (germline): SGHTA, FQGNSA. This CDR3 spans 13 amino acids. The CDR3, as DNA: TGTGCCAGCAGCTTAGGCCAGAACAATGAGCAGTTCTTC. It yields the protein CASSLGQNNEQFF.

The table lists this clone with a few counts. This chain links TRBV19 with TRBJ2-7; unclear D gene. V was shortened by 2 bases and J by 0 bases, with 5 bases between the two germline ends. CDR1 LNHDA and CDR2 SQIVND come from the germline V gene (reference sequence). The CDR3 spans 13 residues. CDR3 region: CASSIQRSYEQYF. Written as DNA, the CDR3 is TGTGCCAGTAGTATACAGCGCTCCTACGAGCAGTACTTC. Using reference TRBV19 and TRBJ2-7 for the parts outside the CDR3, the full variable domain is DGGITQSPKYLFRKEGQNVTLSCEQNLNHDAMYWYRQDPGQGLRLIYYSQIVNDFQKGDIAEGYSVSREKKESFPLTVTSAQKNPTAFYLCASSIQRSYEQYFGPGTRLTVT.

This chain connects TRBV29-1 to TRBJ2-7, with 15 bases identical to TRBD2. The CDR3 covers 16 residues. J lost 3 bases, V lost 5 bases, and 8 bases had no gene match. Germline CDR1 SQVTM, CDR2 ANQGSEA. The CDR3 DNA is TGCAGCGTTCGCGGGACTAGCGGGAGGCAACTCTACGAGCAGTACTTC. As protein: CSVRGTSGRQLYEQYF.

This clone has a handful of counts. The rearrangement links TRBV28 to TRBJ2-5; the D call may be TRBD1 or TRBD2 (5 bases each). This CDR3 spans 14 amino acids. Per germline, CDR1 MDHEN and CDR2 SYDVKM. The V end lost 6 bases, the J end lost 5 bases, and 16 bases lay between the germline ends. The CDR3 is CASSAGTFLETQYF. CDR3 DNA sequence: TGTGCCAGCAGCGCAGGGACGTTTTTGGAGACCCAGTACTTC.

The rearrangement joins TRBV5-1 to TRBJ2-3; TRBD2 is a possible D gene (5 bases). Trimming removed 3 bases from V and 2 bases from J, with 10 bases in between. The CDR3 is 14 amino acids. Germline values: CDR1 SGHRS, CDR2 YFSETQ. The CDR3 reads CASSWTVLTDTQYF. The CDR3 coding sequence is TGCGCCAGCAGCTGGACTGTTCTCACAGATACGCAGTATTTT.

This clone was observed once. V and J are TRBV5-6 and TRBJ2-3; possible D gene TRBD1, 5 bases. Germline V gives CDR1 SGHDT, CDR2 YYEEEE. The CDR3 runs 16 residues. V was pared by 1 base and J by 2 bases, with 14 bases between. Here the CDR3 reads CASSLSRVPATDTQYF. The CDR3 DNA reads TGTGCCAGCAGCTTGTCCAGGGTGCCAGCCACAGATACGCAGTATTTT.

This chain connects TRBV7-6 to TRBJ1-5; the D gene is possibly TRBD1 (5 bases). Germline V gives CDR1 SGHVS, CDR2 FNYEAQ. Trimming removed 1 base at V and 2 bases at J, with 9 bases between. The CDR3 totals 15 residues. The CDR3 DNA is TGTGCCAGCAGCTTAGGGGACGCAGGCAATCAGCCCCAGCATTTT. Its protein is CASSLGDAGNQPQHF.

The chain couples TRBV25-1 to TRBJ1-3; D is undetermined. The germline V and J ends were trimmed by 6 bases and 6 bases, with 9 bases remaining between them. The CDR3 consists of 12 residues. Germline lookup yields CDR1 MGHDK and CDR2 SYGVNS. CDR3 nucleotide sequence: TGTGCCAGCAGCGGCGGTCAAAACACCATATATTTT. Translated, it gives CASSGGQNTIYF.